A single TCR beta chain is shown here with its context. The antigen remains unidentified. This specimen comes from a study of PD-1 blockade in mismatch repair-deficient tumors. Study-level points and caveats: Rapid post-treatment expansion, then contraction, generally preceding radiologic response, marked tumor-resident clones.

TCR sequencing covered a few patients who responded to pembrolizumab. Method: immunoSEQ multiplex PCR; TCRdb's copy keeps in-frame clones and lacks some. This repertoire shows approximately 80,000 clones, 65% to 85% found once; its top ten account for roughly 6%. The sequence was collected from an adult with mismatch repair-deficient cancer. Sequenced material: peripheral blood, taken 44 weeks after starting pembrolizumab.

CDR3 sequence reads: CASSPLVVDTQYF. As DNA, the CDR3 is TGTGCCAGCAGCCCATTAGTGGTAGATACGCAGTATTTT. The chain links TRBV7-9 to TRBJ2-3; D remains ambiguous. The germline V gene has CDR1 SEHNR and CDR2 FQNEAQ (reference sequence). Trimming removed 5 bases at V and 5 bases at J, with 11 bases between. This CDR3 spans 13 amino acids.